This is a list of T cell receptor beta chains from one sample in a study of cytomegalovirus exposure and HLA in healthy donors. Libraries were prepared by immunoSEQ multiplex PCR; TCRdb keeps only in-frame clonotypes and omits some of them. The repertoire holds about 160,000 clones, 75% to 85% seen once, with 13% in the top ten. Specimen: PBMCs. The source of these receptors is a woman aged 50 to 60 in good health and CMV-seronegative. Each CDR3 is given without its conserved first and last residue. Clone size, where shown, is once, few, many, or a class for clones that have expanded.

length: 13; V: TRBV6-5; J: NA; size: few; CDR3: ASRAGTGVSYEQY
length: 13; V: TRBV4-2; J: TRBJ2-5; size: NA; CDR3: ASRPGTGYQETQY
length: 9; V: TRBV28; J: TRBJ2-1; size: once; CDR3: ASSSGMQQF
length: 13; V: TRBV27; J: TRBJ2-3; size: NA; CDR3: ASSPSPRVADTQY
length: 11; V: TRBV5-6; J: TRBJ2-7; size: few; CDR3: ASQRQGSYEQY
length: 14; V: TRBV7-8; J: TRBJ1-6; size: once; CDR3: ASSPGQASYNSPLH
length: 12; V: TRBV14; J: TRBJ2-7; size: once; CDR3: ASSRGRPSYEQY
length: 10; V: TRBV6-1; J: TRBJ1-1; size: NA; CDR3: ASSGGQGWAF
length: 10; V: TRBV18; J: TRBJ1-2; size: NA; CDR3: ASSEGGYGYT
length: 13; V: TRBV5-1; J: TRBJ2-3; size: NA; CDR3: ASSPKMTSTDTQY
length: 11; V: TRBV2; J: TRBJ2-2; size: NA; CDR3: ASNRANTGELF
length: 13; V: TRBV6-1; J: TRBJ1-1; size: NA; CDR3: ASRGGQTMNTEAF
length: 11; V: TRBV18; J: TRBJ2-7; size: NA; CDR3: ASSPAGGNEQY
length: 11; V: TRBV4-3; J: TRBJ1-1; size: NA; CDR3: ASSPGGGTEAF
length: 14; V: TRBV7-6; J: TRBJ2-2; size: NA; CDR3: ASSPRAGQGSGELF
length: 12; V: TRBV6-4; J: TRBJ1-5; size: NA; CDR3: ASSGGRSNQPQH
length: 14; V: TRBV19; J: TRBJ1-5; size: once; CDR3: ASTWGSRGEWEPQH
length: 11; V: TRBV29-1; J: TRBJ2-2; size: NA; CDR3: SVDAGSAGELF
length: 13; V: TRBV2; J: TRBJ2-7; size: NA; CDR3: ASSERAGPTYEQY
length: 11; V: TRBV19; J: TRBJ1-1; size: NA; CDR3: ASSPGPSAEAF
length: 14; V: TRBV7-9; J: TRBJ1-1; size: few; CDR3: SSDKASGGYGGGAF
length: 13; V: TRBV18; J: TRBJ1-4; size: NA; CDR3: ASSPIDSSNEKLF
length: 13; V: TRBV19; J: TRBJ2-6; size: NA; CDR3: ASSISSGVANVLT
length: 13; V: TRBV19; J: TRBJ1-3; size: once; CDR3: ATRNGQVSGNTIY
length: 12; V: TRBV7-6; J: TRBJ1-4; size: NA; CDR3: ASSLRGDGEKLF
length: 12; V: TRBV12-5; J: TRBJ1-3; size: NA; CDR3: ASGLGQPGNTIY
length: 13; V: TRBV28; J: TRBJ1-6; size: NA; CDR3: ASSLPGPGSSPLH
length: 14; V: TRBV28; J: TRBJ1-1; size: NA; CDR3: ASPPGQGARYTEAF
length: 13; V: TRBV30; J: TRBJ2-7; size: NA; CDR3: AWRGSGIPPYEQY
length: 14; V: TRBV28; J: TRBJ1-5; size: once; CDR3: ASSLYRGLSNQPQH
length: 12; V: TRBV9; J: TRBJ1-2; size: NA; CDR3: ASSVEGVGHGYT
length: 12; V: TRBV2; J: TRBJ1-5; size: NA; CDR3: ASKDRVSNQPQH
length: 13; V: TRBV21-1; J: TRBJ1-2; size: few; CDR3: ASSKVGQGREGYT
length: 12; V: TRBV5-5; J: TRBJ2-1; size: NA; CDR3: ASSLTSGTHEQF
length: 16; V: TRBV6-1; J: TRBJ1-4; size: NA; CDR3: ASSDIFGIGVTGEKLF
length: 11; V: TRBV28; J: TRBJ2-5; size: NA; CDR3: ASSFPGQYSQY
length: 13; V: TRBV18; J: TRBJ1-1; size: NA; CDR3: ASSPTLTQNTEAF
length: 10; V: TRBV9; J: TRBJ2-7; size: NA; CDR3: ASGTGPYEQY
length: 14; V: TRBV7-2; J: TRBJ2-3; size: NA; CDR3: ASSSKGASSTDTQY
length: 15; V: TRBV2; J: TRBJ2-1; size: NA; CDR3: ASIPGETSGSGDEQF
length: 11; V: TRBV9; J: TRBJ2-2; size: NA; CDR3: ASSDPNAGELF